This T cell receptor beta chain was retrieved from a study of blood T cell repertoires in COVID-19. V dropped 5 bases and J dropped 2; count of bases not matched to a gene: 4. This CDR3 comprises 14 residues. Germline V CDR1 and CDR2: ENHRY, SYGVKD. Assay: immunoSEQ multiplex PCR; the TCRdb copy retains only in-frame clones and omits some. The sample holds approximately 180,000 clones, around nine tenths seen once. The chain combines TRBV10-3 with TRBJ2-7, with 9 nucleotides matching TRBD2. Sequencing was carried out using peripheral blood. This receptor was taken from a woman in her sixties or seventies with COVID-19, enrolled during active disease. The CDR3 DNA follows: TGTGCCATCAGTAGACTAGCGGAGACCTACGAGCAGTACTTC. Amino acids: CAISRLAETYEQYF.